These T cell receptor beta chains were read from a single sample in a study of regulatory T cells in long-lasting Graves disease. TCRdb redid the calling of the multiplex PCR reads with MiXCR, one entry per CDR3 protein. Seen here are a few hundred thousand distinct CDR3 sequences, approximately 25% observed once, and the top ten hold 25% to 30%. Sequenced material: peripheral blood mononuclear cells (PBMCs), taken when the disease was refractory, from a patient treated with antithyroid drugs. Receptor source: a woman aged 35 to 49 with Graves disease. Both conserved end residues are part of each CDR3. The D gene is left open where the match is weak. Only part of the rows carry a size: once, few, many, or a class if the clone is expanded.

V: TRBV20-1
D: .
J: TRBJ2-2
size: .
length: 16
DNA: TGCAGTGCTAGAGATCGTGCGGCAGAGAACACCGGGGAGCTGTTTTTT
CDR3: CSARDRAAENTGELFF

V: TRBV2
D: TRBD1
J: TRBJ1-2
size: many
length: 14
DNA: TGTGCCAGCAGTCGGGACAGGGTATCCCATGGCTACACCTTC
CDR3: CASSRDRVSHGYTF

V: TRBV11-1
D: .
J: TRBJ1-1
size: many
length: 15
DNA: TGTGCCAGCAGCTTAGGGAACAGTTTGAACACTGAAGCTTTCTTT
CDR3: CASSLGNSLNTEAFF

V: TRBV19
D: TRBD1
J: TRBJ2-5
size: once
length: 14
DNA: TGTGCCAGTCTGGGACAGGGGACACGAGGGACCCAGTACTTC
CDR3: CASLGQGTRGTQYF

V: TRBV15
D: .
J: TRBJ2-6
size: .
length: 18
DNA: TGTGCCACCAGCAGAATAGACGGAGTCTACTCTGGGGCCAACGTCCTGACTTTC
CDR3: CATSRIDGVYSGANVLTF

V: TRBV13
D: .
J: TRBJ2-7
size: few
length: 14
DNA: TGTGCCAGCAGCTTAGCCGGACTGTACTACGAGCAGTACTTC
CDR3: CASSLAGLYYEQYF

V: TRBV28
D: TRBD1
J: TRBJ1-5
size: many
length: 15
DNA: TGTGCCAGCAGTGCCGGGACAGGGGTCAATCAGCCCCAGCATTTT
CDR3: CASSAGTGVNQPQHF

V: TRBV20-1
D: .
J: TRBJ2-5
size: many
length: 13
DNA: TGCAGTGCACCTCCTAGGGGTCAAGAGACCCAGTACTTC
CDR3: CSAPPRGQETQYF

V: TRBV28
D: .
J: TRBJ1-2
size: many
length: 13
DNA: TGTGCCAGCACCGGAGACAGGCGGTATGGCTACACCTTC
CDR3: CASTGDRRYGYTF

V: TRBV11-2
D: .
J: TRBJ2-3
size: few
length: 16
DNA: TGTGCCAGCAGCAAATTAGGGGACTCTATCACAGATACGCAGTATTTT
CDR3: CASSKLGDSITDTQYF

V: TRBV11-2
D: .
J: TRBJ2-7
size: few
length: 15
DNA: TGTGCCAGCAGCTTAGATCCTAAGACTTACTACGAGCAGTACTTC
CDR3: CASSLDPKTYYEQYF

V: TRBV30
D: .
J: TRBJ1-2
size: few
length: 14
DNA: TGTGCCCTCGGTAAGGCCGGAGCTAACTATGGCTACACCTTC
CDR3: CALGKAGANYGYTF

V: TRBV9
D: .
J: TRBJ2-5
size: .
length: 14
DNA: TGTGCCAGCAGCCGACGTCTTTCGGGCGAGACCCAGTACTTC
CDR3: CASSRRLSGETQYF

V: TRBV15
D: .
J: TRBJ2-3
size: .
length: 15
DNA: TGTGCCACCAGCAGACAGGGATTCCACACAGATACGCAGTATTTT
CDR3: CATSRQGFHTDTQYF

V: TRBV28
D: .
J: TRBJ1-1
size: many
length: 16
DNA: TGTGCCAGCAGTCCACAATGGGGGGGAGGTAGCGCTGAAGCTTTCTTT
CDR3: CASSPQWGGGSAEAFF

V: TRBV12-3/TRBV12-4
D: .
J: TRBJ2-5
size: many
length: 13
DNA: TGTGCCAGCAGTTTCTGGCGGCAAGAGACCCAGTACTTC
CDR3: CASSFWRQETQYF

V: TRBV28
D: TRBD2
J: TRBJ2-5
size: many
length: 19
DNA: TGTGCCAGCAGTTTGCTTTGGTCCGAGCTAGCGGGGCTCCAAGAGACCCAGTACTTC
CDR3: CASSLLWSELAGLQETQYF

V: TRBV20-1
D: .
J: TRBJ2-7
size: few
length: 15
DNA: TGCAGTGCTAGAGATCTCGAAGTCCGAAGGGACGAGCAGTACTTC
CDR3: CSARDLEVRRDEQYF

V: TRBV20-1
D: TRBD1
J: TRBJ2-7
size: many
length: 12
DNA: TGCAGTGCTAGTGACAGGGAAGACGAGCAGTACTTC
CDR3: CSASDREDEQYF

V: TRBV29-1
D: TRBD1
J: TRBJ2-3
size: many
length: 13
DNA: TGCAGCGTGGGACAGGGGTACACAGATACGCAGTATTTT
CDR3: CSVGQGYTDTQYF

V: TRBV7-2
D: .
J: TRBJ1-6
size: .
length: 15
DNA: TGTGCCAGCAGCCACCACAGGGTTTCGAATTCACCCCTCCACTTT
CDR3: CASSHHRVSNSPLHF

V: TRBV18
D: .
J: TRBJ1-4
size: .
length: 14
DNA: TGTGCCAGCTCAACTCAGGGGCAGGATGAAAAACTGTTTTTT
CDR3: CASSTQGQDEKLFF

V: TRBV18
D: TRBD1
J: TRBJ1-1
size: .
length: 14
DNA: TGTGCCAGCTCACCGGACAGGGGGTATACTGAAGCTTTCTTT
CDR3: CASSPDRGYTEAFF

V: TRBV2
D: .
J: TRBJ1-3
size: many
length: 11
DNA: TGTGCCAGCAGATCTGGAAACACCATATATTTT
CDR3: CASRSGNTIYF

V: TRBV6-5
D: TRBD2
J: TRBJ2-7
size: many
length: 14
DNA: TGTGCCAGCAGTTATGTCGGGAGGTCGGGCGAGCAGTACTTC
CDR3: CASSYVGRSGEQYF

V: TRBV28
D: TRBD2
J: TRBJ2-5
size: many
length: 20
DNA: TGTGCCAGCAGTTTTATGGCGGGAGTCCCAAGAGTACGGGCGCAAGAGACCCAGTACTTC
CDR3: CASSFMAGVPRVRAQETQYF

V: TRBV20-1
D: TRBD1
J: TRBJ2-5
size: many
length: 15
DNA: TGCAGTGCCCCCCCGACGACAGGGATTATAGAGACCCAGTACTTC
CDR3: CSAPPTTGIIETQYF

V: TRBV19
D: .
J: TRBJ2-1
size: once
length: 14
DNA: TGTGCCAGTAGTATAGTTGGGTCTTACAATGAGCAGTTCTTC
CDR3: CASSIVGSYNEQFF

V: TRBV28
D: .
J: TRBJ1-4
size: many
length: 15
DNA: TGTGCCAGCAGTTTTGGGGGGGGAACTAATGAAAAACTGTTTTTT
CDR3: CASSFGGGTNEKLFF

V: TRBV7-7
D: .
J: TRBJ2-7
size: once
length: 13
DNA: TGTGCTAGCAGCTTAGGGCCCCGGGACGAGCAGTACTTC
CDR3: CASSLGPRDEQYF

V: TRBV15
D: .
J: TRBJ2-5
size: few
length: 14
DNA: TGTGCCACCAGCAGGGAAGCTAGTCGAGAGACCCAGTACTTC
CDR3: CATSREASRETQYF

V: TRBV19
D: TRBD1
J: TRBJ1-5
size: .
length: 14
DNA: TGTGCCAGTCTCCGACAGGGCCCCAATCAGCCCCAGCATTTT
CDR3: CASLRQGPNQPQHF

V: TRBV5-1
D: TRBD2
J: TRBJ2-1
size: few
length: 15
DNA: TGCGCCAGCAGGCTAGCGGGTAGCTCCTACAATGAGCAGTTCTTC
CDR3: CASRLAGSSYNEQFF

V: TRBV5-1
D: TRBD1
J: TRBJ1-1
size: few
length: 15
DNA: TGCGCCAGCAGCATAGGACAGGGGGCCGACACTGAAGCTTTCTTT
CDR3: CASSIGQGADTEAFF

V: TRBV24-1
D: .
J: TRBJ1-2
size: many
length: 14
DNA: TGTGCCACCAGTGATTGGCGGGGGCACTATGGCTACACCTTC
CDR3: CATSDWRGHYGYTF

V: TRBV15
D: .
J: TRBJ2-7
size: few
length: 11
DNA: TGTGCCACCAGCAGAGCAAACGAGCAGTACTTC
CDR3: CATSRANEQYF

V: TRBV4-2
D: TRBD1
J: TRBJ1-5
size: .
length: 13
DNA: TGTGCCAGCAGCGCGGGACAGGATCAGCCCCAGCATTTT
CDR3: CASSAGQDQPQHF

V: TRBV14
D: .
J: TRBJ2-6
size: few
length: 16
DNA: TGTGCCAGCAGCCATCCCGGCGACGTCTGGGCCAACGTCCTGACTTTC
CDR3: CASSHPGDVWANVLTF

V: TRBV20-1
D: .
J: TRBJ1-1
size: many
length: 13
DNA: TGCAGTGCGACTGGACCATGGGGCACTGAAGCTTTCTTT
CDR3: CSATGPWGTEAFF

V: TRBV28
D: TRBD2
J: TRBJ2-5
size: many
length: 17
DNA: TGTGCCAGCAGTTTGGCACTAGCGGGTTACCACCAAGAGACCCAATACTTC
CDR3: CASSLALAGYHQETQYF

V: TRBV25-1
D: .
J: TRBJ2-7
size: .
length: 13
DNA: TGTGCCAGCAGTGTTGGATATTCCTACGAGCAGTACTTC
CDR3: CASSVGYSYEQYF

V: TRBV7-6
D: .
J: TRBJ1-6
size: few
length: 16
DNA: TGTGCCAGCAGCTTATCCCCAACGGGGGGCGGGTCACCCCTCCACTTT
CDR3: CASSLSPTGGGSPLHF

V: TRBV7-9
D: .
J: TRBJ1-1
size: .
length: 14
DNA: TGTGCCAGCAGCTTAATTGGGGTCGACACTGAAGCTTTCTTT
CDR3: CASSLIGVDTEAFF

V: TRBV12-3/TRBV12-4
D: TRBD1
J: TRBJ2-7
size: many
length: 15
DNA: TGTGCCAGCAGCTCCACAGGGGCCCTCTCCTACGAGCAGTACTTC
CDR3: CASSSTGALSYEQYF

V: TRBV11-2
D: .
J: TRBJ2-6
size: many
length: 18
DNA: TGTGCCAGCAGCTTAGTTGGTTGGGGGCAACATGGGGCCAACGTCCTGACTTTC
CDR3: CASSLVGWGQHGANVLTF

V: TRBV20-1
D: .
J: TRBJ2-3
size: .
length: 12
DNA: TGCAGTGCTACGATGGGCACAGATACGCAGTATTTT
CDR3: CSATMGTDTQYF